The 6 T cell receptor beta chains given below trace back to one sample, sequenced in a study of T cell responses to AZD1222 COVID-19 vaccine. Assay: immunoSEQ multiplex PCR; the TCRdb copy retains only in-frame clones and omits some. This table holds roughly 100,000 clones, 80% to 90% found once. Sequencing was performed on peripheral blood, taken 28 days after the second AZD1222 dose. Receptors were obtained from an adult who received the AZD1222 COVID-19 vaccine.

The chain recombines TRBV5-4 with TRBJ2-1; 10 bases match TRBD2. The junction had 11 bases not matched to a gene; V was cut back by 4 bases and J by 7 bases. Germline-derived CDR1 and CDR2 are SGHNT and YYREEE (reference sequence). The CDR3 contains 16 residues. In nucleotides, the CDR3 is TGTGCCAGCAGCGGGAGGACTAGCGGACTTTTAAATGAGCAGTTCTTC. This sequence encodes CASSGRTSGLLNEQFF.

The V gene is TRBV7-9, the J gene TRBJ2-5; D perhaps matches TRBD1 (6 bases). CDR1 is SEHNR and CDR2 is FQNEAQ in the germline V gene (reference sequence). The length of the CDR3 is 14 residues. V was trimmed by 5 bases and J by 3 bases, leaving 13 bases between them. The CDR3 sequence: CASSRWTEEETQYF. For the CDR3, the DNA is TGTGCCAGCAGCCGTTGGACAGAAGAAGAGACCCAGTACTTC.

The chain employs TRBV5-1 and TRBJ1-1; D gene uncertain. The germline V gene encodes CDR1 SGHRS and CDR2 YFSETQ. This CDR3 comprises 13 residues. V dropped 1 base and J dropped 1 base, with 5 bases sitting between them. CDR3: CASSLITNTEAFF. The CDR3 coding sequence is TGCGCCAGCAGCTTGATCACGAACACTGAAGCTTTCTTT. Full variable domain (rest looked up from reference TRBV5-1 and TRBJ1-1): KAGVTQTPRYLIKTRGQQVTLSCSPISGHRSVSWYQQTPGQGLQFLFEYFSETQRNKGNFPGRFSGRQFSNSRSEMNVSTLELGDSALYLCASSLITNTEAFFGQGTRLTVV.

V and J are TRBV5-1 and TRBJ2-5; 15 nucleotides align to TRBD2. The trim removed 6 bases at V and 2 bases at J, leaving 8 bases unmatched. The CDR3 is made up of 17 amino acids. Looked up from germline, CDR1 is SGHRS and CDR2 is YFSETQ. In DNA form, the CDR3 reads TGCGCCAGCACCCGGCTGGGACTAGCGGGAGGTCAAGAGACCCAGTACTTC. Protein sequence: CASTRLGLAGGQETQYF.

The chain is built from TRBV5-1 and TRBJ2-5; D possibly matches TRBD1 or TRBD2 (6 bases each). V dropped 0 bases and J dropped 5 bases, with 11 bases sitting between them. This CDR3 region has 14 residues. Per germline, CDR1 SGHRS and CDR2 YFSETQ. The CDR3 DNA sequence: TGCGCCAGCAGCTTGGTTGGGGGGCAGGAGACCCAGTACTTC. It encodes CASSLVGGQETQYF. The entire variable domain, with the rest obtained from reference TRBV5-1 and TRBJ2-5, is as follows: KAGVTQTPRYLIKTRGQQVTLSCSPISGHRSVSWYQQTPGQGLQFLFEYFSETQRNKGNFPGRFSGRQFSNSRSEMNVSTLELGDSALYLCASSLVGGQETQYFGPGTRLLVL.

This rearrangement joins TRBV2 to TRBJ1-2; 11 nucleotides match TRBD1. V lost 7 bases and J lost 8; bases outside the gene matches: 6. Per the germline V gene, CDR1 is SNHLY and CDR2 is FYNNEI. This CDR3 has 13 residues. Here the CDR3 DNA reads TGTGCCAGCAAGAGGACAGGGGGCGACGGCTACACCTTC. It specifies CASKRTGGDGYTF.